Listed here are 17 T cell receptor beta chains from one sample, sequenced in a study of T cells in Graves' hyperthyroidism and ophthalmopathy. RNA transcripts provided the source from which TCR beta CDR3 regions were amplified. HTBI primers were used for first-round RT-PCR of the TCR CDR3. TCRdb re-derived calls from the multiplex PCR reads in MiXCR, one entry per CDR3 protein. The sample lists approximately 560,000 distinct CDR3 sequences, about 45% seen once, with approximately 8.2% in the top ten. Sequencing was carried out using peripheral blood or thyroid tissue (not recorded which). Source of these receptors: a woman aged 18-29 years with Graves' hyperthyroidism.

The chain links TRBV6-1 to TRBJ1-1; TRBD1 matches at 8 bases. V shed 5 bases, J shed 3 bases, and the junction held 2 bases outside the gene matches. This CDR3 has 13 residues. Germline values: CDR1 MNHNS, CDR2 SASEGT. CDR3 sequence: CASSKQGDTEAFF. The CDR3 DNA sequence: TGTGCCAGCAGTAAACAGGGGGACACTGAAGCTTTCTTT.

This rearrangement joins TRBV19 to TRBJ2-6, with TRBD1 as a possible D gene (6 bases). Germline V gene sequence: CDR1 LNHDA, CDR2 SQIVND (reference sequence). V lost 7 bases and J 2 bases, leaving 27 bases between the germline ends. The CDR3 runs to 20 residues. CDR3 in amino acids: CASTHAVWTAQSPGANVLTF. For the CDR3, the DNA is TGTGCCAGTACCCATGCCGTATGGACAGCCCAGAGCCCTGGGGCCAACGTCCTGACTTTC.

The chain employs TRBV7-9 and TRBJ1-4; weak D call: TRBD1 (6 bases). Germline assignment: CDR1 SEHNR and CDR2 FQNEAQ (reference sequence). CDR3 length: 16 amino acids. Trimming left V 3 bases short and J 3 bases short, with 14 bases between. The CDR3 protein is CASSLAGASPNEKLFF. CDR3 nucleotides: TGTGCCAGCAGCTTGGCGGGGGCATCACCTAATGAAAAACTGTTTTTT.

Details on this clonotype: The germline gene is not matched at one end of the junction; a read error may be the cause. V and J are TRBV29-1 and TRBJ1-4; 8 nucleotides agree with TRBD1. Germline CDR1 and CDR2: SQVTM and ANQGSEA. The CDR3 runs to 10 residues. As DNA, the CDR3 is TGCAGCGTTGACAGGGGGCTGGAGACGTTT. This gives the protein CSVDRGLETF.

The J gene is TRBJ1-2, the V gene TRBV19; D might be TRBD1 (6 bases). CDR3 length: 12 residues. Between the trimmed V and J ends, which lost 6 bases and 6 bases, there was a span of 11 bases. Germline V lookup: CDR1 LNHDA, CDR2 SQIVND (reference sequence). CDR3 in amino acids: CASRRRTDGYTF. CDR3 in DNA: TGTGCCAGTAGGCGGAGGACAGATGGCTACACCTTC.

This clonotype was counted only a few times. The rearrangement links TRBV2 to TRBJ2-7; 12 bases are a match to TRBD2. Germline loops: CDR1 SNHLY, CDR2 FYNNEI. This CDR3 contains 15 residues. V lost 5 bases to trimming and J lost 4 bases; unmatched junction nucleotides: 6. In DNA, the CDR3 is TGTGCCAGCAGTTACTTCGGACTAGCGGGATACGAGCAGTACTTC. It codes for CASSYFGLAGYEQYF.

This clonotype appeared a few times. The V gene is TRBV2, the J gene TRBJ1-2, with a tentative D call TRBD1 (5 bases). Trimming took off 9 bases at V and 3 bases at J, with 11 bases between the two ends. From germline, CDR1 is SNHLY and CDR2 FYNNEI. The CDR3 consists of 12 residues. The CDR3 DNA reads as TGTGCCAGGGCATTAGGGGACTATGGCTACACCTTC. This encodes CARALGDYGYTF.

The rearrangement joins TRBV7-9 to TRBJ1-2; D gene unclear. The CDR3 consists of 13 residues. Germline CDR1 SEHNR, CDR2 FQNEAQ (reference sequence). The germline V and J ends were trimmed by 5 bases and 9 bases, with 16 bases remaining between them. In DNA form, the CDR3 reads TGTGCCAGCAGCCTAACAGCGGCAAGGAGCTACACCTTC. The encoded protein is CASSLTAARSYTF.

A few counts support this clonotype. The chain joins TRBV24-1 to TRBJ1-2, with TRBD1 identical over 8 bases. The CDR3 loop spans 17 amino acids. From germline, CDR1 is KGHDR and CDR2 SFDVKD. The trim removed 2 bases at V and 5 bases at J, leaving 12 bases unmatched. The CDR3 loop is CATSDSSTGTGYYGYTF. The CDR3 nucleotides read TGTGCCACCAGTGATTCATCAACCGGGACAGGTTATTATGGCTACACCTTC.

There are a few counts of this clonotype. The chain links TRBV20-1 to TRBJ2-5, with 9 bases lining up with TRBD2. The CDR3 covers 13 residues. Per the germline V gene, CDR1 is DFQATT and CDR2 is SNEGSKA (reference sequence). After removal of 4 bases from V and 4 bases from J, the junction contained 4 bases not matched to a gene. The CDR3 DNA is TGCAGTGCTATGGCGGGAGGGCCAGAGACCCAGTACTTC. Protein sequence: CSAMAGGPETQYF.

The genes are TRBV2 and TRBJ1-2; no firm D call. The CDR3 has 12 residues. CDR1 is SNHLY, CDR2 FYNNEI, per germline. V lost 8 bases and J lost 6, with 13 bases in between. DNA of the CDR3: TGTGCCAGCGGCGGTGGCAGTGATGGCTACACCTTC. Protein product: CASGGGSDGYTF.

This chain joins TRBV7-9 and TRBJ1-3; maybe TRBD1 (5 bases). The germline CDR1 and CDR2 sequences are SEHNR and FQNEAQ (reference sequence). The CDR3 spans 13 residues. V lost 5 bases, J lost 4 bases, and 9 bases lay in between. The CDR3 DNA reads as TGTGCCAGCAGCCAGGGTGGGGGAAACACCATATATTTT. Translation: CASSQGGGNTIYF.

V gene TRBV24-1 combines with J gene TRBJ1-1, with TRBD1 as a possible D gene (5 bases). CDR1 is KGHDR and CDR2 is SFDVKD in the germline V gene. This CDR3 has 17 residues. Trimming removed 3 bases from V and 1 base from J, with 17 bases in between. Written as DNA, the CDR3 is TGTGCCACCAGTGATCTGACCCGGACACGTACGAACACTGAAGCTTTCTTT. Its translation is CATSDLTRTRTNTEAFF.

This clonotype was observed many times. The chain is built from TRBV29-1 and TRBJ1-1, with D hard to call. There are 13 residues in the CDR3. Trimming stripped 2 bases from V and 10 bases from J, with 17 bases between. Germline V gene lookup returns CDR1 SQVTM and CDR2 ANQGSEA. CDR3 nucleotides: TGCAGCGTTGAAATCGGGGAGAAGAGAGGAGCTTTCTTT. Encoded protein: CSVEIGEKRGAFF.

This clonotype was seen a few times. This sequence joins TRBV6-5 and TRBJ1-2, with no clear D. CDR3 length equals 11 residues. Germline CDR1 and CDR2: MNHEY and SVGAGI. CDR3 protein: CVSEVSYGYTF. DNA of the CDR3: TGTGTCTCAGAGGTATCCTACGGCTACACCTTC.

The CDR3 sequence is CSPLESLGQGGYGYTF. The CDR3 nucleotides read TGCAGTCCTCTAGAGTCGTTGGGACAGGGAGGGTATGGCTACACCTTC. The gene calls are TRBV20-1 and TRBJ1-2; 9 bases agree with TRBD1. The CDR3 has 16 residues. Trimming at V came to 8 bases and at J to 5 bases, leaving 18 bases not matched to a gene. Germline V gives CDR1 DFQATT, CDR2 SNEGSKA (reference sequence).

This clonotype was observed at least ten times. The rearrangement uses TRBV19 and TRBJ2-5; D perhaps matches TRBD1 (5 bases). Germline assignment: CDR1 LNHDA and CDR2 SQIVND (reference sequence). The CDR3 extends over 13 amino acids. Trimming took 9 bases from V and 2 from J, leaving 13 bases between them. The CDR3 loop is CASRRDSQETQYF. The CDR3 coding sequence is TGTGCCAGCAGGAGAGACAGTCAAGAGACCCAGTACTTC. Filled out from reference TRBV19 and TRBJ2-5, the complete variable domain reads DGGITQSPKYLFRKEGQNVTLSCEQNLNHDAMYWYRQDPGQGLRLIYYSQIVNDFQKGDIAEGYSVSREKKESFPLTVTSAQKNPTAFYLCASRRDSQETQYFGPGTRLLVL.